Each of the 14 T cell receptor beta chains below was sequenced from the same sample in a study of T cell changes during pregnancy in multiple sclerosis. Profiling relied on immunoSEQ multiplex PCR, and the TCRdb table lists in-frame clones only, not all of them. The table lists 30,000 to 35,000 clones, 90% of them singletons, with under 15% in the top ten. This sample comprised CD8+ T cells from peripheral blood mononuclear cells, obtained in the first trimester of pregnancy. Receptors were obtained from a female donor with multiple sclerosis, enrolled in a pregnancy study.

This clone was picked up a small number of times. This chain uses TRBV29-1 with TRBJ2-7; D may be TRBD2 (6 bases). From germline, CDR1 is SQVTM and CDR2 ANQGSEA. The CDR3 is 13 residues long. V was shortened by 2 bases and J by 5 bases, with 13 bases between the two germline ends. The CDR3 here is CSVEPEAGNEQYF. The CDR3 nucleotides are TGCAGCGTTGAACCCGAAGCGGGTAACGAGCAGTACTTC.

The DNA for the CDR3 is TGTGCCAGCAGTTTACGGCTAAGCGGGGATACGCAGTATTTT. Amino acids: CASSLRLSGDTQYF. V usage is TRBV27 and J usage is TRBJ2-3; tentatively, D is TRBD2 (6 bases). Trimming pared 2 bases from V and 6 bases from J, leaving 12 bases between. The CDR3 runs 14 residues. Per the germline V gene, CDR1 is MNHEY and CDR2 is SMNVEV (reference sequence).

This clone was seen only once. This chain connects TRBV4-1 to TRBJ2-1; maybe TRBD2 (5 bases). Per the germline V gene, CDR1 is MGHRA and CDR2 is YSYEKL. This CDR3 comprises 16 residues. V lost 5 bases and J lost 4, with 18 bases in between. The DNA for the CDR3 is TGCGCCAGCAGCATCCACCTCGCCGCGGGTTACAATGAGCAGTTCTTC. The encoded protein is CASSIHLAAGYNEQFF.

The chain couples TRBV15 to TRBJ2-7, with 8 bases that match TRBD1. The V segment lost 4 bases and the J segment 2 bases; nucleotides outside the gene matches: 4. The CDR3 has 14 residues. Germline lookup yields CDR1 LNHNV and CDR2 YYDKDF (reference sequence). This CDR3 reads CATSKDRDPYEQYF. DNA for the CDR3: TGTGCCACCAGCAAGGACAGGGACCCCTACGAGCAGTACTTC.

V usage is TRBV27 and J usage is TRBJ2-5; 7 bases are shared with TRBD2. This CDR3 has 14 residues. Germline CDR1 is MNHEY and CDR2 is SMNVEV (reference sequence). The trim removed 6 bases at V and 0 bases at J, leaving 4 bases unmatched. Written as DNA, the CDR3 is TGTGCCAGCAGACCCCTAGCGGACCAAGAGACCCAGTACTTC. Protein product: CASRPLADQETQYF.

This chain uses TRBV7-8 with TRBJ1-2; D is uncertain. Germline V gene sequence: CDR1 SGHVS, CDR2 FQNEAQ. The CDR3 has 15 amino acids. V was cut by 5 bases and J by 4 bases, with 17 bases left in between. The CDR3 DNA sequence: TGTGCCAGCAGCAAACCCGACCGGGATGCCTATGGCTACACCTTC. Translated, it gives CASSKPDRDAYGYTF.

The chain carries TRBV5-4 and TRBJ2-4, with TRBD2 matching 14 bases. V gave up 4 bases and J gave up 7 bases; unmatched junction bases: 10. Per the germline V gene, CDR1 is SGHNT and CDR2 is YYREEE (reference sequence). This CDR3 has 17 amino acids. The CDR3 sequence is CASSLGTSGRLGNIQYF. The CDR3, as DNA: TGTGCCAGCAGCCTTGGGACTAGCGGGAGATTGGGGAACATTCAGTACTTC.

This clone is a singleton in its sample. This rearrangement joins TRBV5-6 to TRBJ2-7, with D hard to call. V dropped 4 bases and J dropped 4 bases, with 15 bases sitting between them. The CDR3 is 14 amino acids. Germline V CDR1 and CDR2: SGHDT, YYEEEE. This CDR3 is CASSRLGLGYEQYF. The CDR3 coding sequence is TGTGCCAGCAGCCGTCTCGGCCTCGGGTACGAGCAGTACTTC.

CDR3 DNA sequence: TGTGCCAGCAGCTTCCCAGGGGGCTGGGGAAACACCATATATTTT. It translates to CASSFPGGWGNTIYF. V and J are TRBV13 and TRBJ1-3; TRBD1 matches at 8 bases. The CDR3 runs to 15 residues. J gave up 4 bases and V 3 bases, and 5 bases lay outside the gene matches. Germline CDR1 PRHDT, CDR2 FYEKMQ (reference sequence).

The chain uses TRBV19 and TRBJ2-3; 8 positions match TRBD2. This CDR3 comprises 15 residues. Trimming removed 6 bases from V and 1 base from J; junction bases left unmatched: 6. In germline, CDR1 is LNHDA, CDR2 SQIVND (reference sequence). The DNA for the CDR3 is TGTGCCAGTAGATCTTGGCGGGAGGGCACAGATACGCAGTATTTT. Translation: CASRSWREGTDTQYF.

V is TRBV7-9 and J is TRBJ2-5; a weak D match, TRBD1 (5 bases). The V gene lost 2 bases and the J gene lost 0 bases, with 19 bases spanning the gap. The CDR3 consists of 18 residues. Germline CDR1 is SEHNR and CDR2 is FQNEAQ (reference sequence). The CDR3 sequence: CASSLSSSKTEYQETQYF. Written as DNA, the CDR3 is TGTGCCAGCAGCTTAAGTTCTTCCAAGACAGAGTACCAAGAGACCCAGTACTTC.

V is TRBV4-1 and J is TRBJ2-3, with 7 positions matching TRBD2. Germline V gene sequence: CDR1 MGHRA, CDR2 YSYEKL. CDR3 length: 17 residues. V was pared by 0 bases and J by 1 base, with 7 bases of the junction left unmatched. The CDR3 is CASSQEGSSGRTDTQYF. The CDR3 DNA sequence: TGCGCCAGCAGCCAAGAAGGTTCTAGCGGTCGCACAGATACGCAGTATTTT.

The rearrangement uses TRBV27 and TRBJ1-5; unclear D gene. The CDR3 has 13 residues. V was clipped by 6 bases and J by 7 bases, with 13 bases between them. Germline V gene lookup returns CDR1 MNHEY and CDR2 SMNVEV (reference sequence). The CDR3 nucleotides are TGTGCCAGCAGCATCTTACTAGGACAGCCCCAGCATTTT. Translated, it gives CASSILLGQPQHF.

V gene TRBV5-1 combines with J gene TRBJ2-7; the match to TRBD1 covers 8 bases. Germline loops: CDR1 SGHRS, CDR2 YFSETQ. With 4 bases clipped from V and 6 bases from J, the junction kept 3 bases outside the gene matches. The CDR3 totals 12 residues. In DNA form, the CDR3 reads TGCGCCAGCAGCCCCGGACAGGGCGAGCAGTACTTC. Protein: CASSPGQGEQYF.